This paragraph covers one TCR beta chain sequence. The entry originates in a study of blood T cell repertoires in COVID-19. Across the study: The origin of the acute and convalescent COVID-19 samples was the United States, Italy and Spain. T cells, B-cell-depleted T cells, or PBMCs supplied cDNA or gDNA.

Study processing details: Reference gene primer amplification gave nucleated cell count estimates. Sequencing used immunoSEQ multiplex PCR; TCRdb keeps in-frame clones, though not all of them. V, J and clone size were drawn from that table, and D and trimming were deduced from the DNA. The data show around 100,000 clones, 89% seen once. This CDR3 region has 12 residues. CDR1 and CDR2 (germline): SGHAT, FQDESV (reference sequence). The germline V and J ends were trimmed by 4 bases and 8 bases, with 11 bases remaining between them. The clonotype comes from a woman between 55 and 75 years old with acute or convalescent COVID-19. Sequenced: peripheral blood. The chain carries TRBV11-1 and TRBJ1-2, with D perhaps matching TRBD1 (5 bases). The CDR3 loop is CASSSDRGGYTF. CDR3 nucleotides: TGTGCCAGCAGCTCCGACAGAGGCGGCTACACCTTC.